This entry concerns a single TCR beta chain. The antigen this receptor binds is unknown. Base quality data are lacking; no much larger clone is found one base away. V and J lose 3 bases and 4 bases, and a span of 13 bases separates them. Inclusive of the bounding cysteine and phenylalanine, the CDR3 is 15 residues long. Of all the DNA, just the CDR3 is kept, 45 bases in frame from base 1. CDR1 is given as SEHNR and CDR2 as FQNEAQ, both from the germline V gene (reference sequence). Library preparation employed the immunoSEQ multiplex PCR assay. A mixture of 60 forward primers for TCR Vbeta segments and 13 reverse primers for TCR Jbeta segments was used in the multiplex PCR. Amplification of the CDR3 region of rearranged TCR beta genes was performed with a multiplex PCR assay on genomic DNA. The Illumina HiSeq System was used to sequence the amplified TCR beta libraries as 87-base-pair reads. For the original study's pipeline: A later analysis counted around 72 million unique TCR beta chains across the 666 repertoires, and 10 million to 11 million of these chains were shared by at least two donors. Raw reads were error-corrected and collapsed into unique sequences with a nearest-neighbor algorithm that merged closely related sequences to remove PCR and sequencing errors. To assign V, D and J gene segments, CDR3 sequences were aligned to IMGT reference sequences. For a sequence to be retained, at least a six-nucleotide match to both a V gene segment and a J gene segment was required. A rearrangement was called productive if the CDR3 had no stop codons and remained in frame with V and J, and every other rearrangement was called non-productive. CDR3 was defined by IMGT convention, running from the second conserved V-encoded cysteine to the conserved J-encoded phenylalanine. In an earlier analysis of around 600 of the donors, sequences lacking an unambiguous match to a single V gene segment were excluded. An earlier analysis of several hundred of the donors called V segments functional above 56.7% productive rearrangements and segregating when the between-donor standard deviation exceeded 5%. A statistical classification framework was built for diagnosing cytomegalovirus status from the catalog of TCR beta chain sequences. In a later analysis, V and J genes were assigned by comparing TCR nucleotide sequences against IMGT/GENE-DB human TR gene sequences. The TCRdist pipeline was used in a later analysis to assign CDR3 sequences and most-parsimonious VDJ recombination scenarios. In a later analysis, each TCR beta chain was defined by its CDR3 amino acid sequence together with its V-gene family, and reads without a unique V-gene family were excluded. In a later analysis, nearly 600 highly shared, low-generation-probability nucleotide sequences were removed to address suspected cross-contamination and a sequencing artifact. In a later analysis, a clonal expansion index for each public chain was calculated from normalized within-repertoire ranks of inferred template counts. Generation probabilities in a later analysis came from a VDJ recombination model fitted to out-of-frame rearrangements, and those results were checked against IGoR. In a later analysis, TCR-TCR, TCR-HLA and TCR-CMV co-occurrence was scored with hypergeometric tests, and a repertoire-size bias correction was applied to TCR pairs. To estimate false discovery rates, a later analysis permuted the HLA or CMV assignments 20 times. In a later analysis, co-occurring TCRs were grouped using DBSCAN, with TCRdist sequence similarity added in when clustering inside HLA-allele-positive subsets. Co-occurrence clustering excluded repertoires with fewer than 30,000 or more than 120,000 public chains, plus five with anomalous nucleotide sharing. Entries here come from immuneACCESS through TCRdb and include only in-frame sequences with V and J called. Some clones fail to appear in such tables; in the studies checked, an unresolved V gene covers under half of the shortfall, and the cause of the remainder is unknown. Clonal size and the V and J genes are those of that table, whereas D and trimming came from the DNA. The sample contains tens of thousands of clones, 55% to 75% of them found a single time. Clones ranked in the top ten supply 12% of the sample.

The cohort was made up of 650 to 700 healthy bone marrow donors. Cohort members were all nominally healthy when sampled, although unrecorded immune exposures were likely present. The donor tested CMV seropositive, placing the donor among the approximately 290 seropositive members of the cohort. Each donor provided a peripheral blood sample, and peripheral blood mononuclear cells were used for TCR beta sequencing. Genomic DNA was extracted from the blood cell samples with the Qiagen DNeasy Blood Extraction Kit. This specimen comes from a study of cytomegalovirus exposure and HLA in healthy donors (dated by TCRdb to 2017 to 2019). Regarding the research as a whole: According to an earlier analysis of around 600 of the donors, about 179 million T cells yielded approximately 120 million unique TCR beta sequences and 276 Gb of sequence data. An early release that covered approximately 600 HLA-typed donors contained about 300 gigabases of sequencing data and 75 million to 100 million unique TCR sequences. The genetic ancestry cluster associated with self-reported Caucasian donors included 80% to 90% of the 398 genotyped donors. The study was designed to test whether signatures of past pathogen exposure could be identified by cataloging public T cell receptors. The study used immunosequencing to profile the T cell repertoires of 666 subjects and linked those repertoires to cytomegalovirus serostatus. A separate validation cohort of 100 to 150 different subjects was used in addition to the roughly 720-subject first cohort. The study combined high-throughput TCR immunosequencing, statistical association of individual TCRs with disease status, and machine learning to predict cytomegalovirus infection status. To study patterns of TCR occurrence, a later analysis re-analyzed previously published TCR beta repertoires from 500 to 850 donors and added high-resolution HLA genotyping. In the later analysis, no new phenotypic data were used to find candidate immune exposures; instead, reliance was placed on TCR beta sequences and their occurrence across donors. An earlier analysis of a few hundred of the donors applied high-throughput TCR beta sequencing to assess whether each TCR beta V gene segment acted as functional or pseudogenic. Donor age, sex, ethnicity and CMV serostatus were compiled alongside the repertoire data. A later genetic analysis took genome-wide SNP genotypes for about 65% of the 666 donors and used that subset as a discovery cohort. Every discovery cohort repertoire had been produced on one sequencing platform. Class I and class II HLA loci were covered by the typing at four-digit resolution. The number of donors typed differed by locus, with about 629-630 for A, B, C, DRB1 and DQB1, roughly 520 for DQA1, 606 for DPA1, and some 440 for DPB1. Roughly 5 DR-DQ haplotypes were handled as single units for association and clustering because linkage in the cohort was strong. On average, roughly 240,000 unique TCR beta nucleotide sequences were sequenced per donor among some 420 genotyped donors of the cohort, with about 19% of those sequences being non-productive.

Paper-wide results and their limitations: Assigning TCR associations to individual alleles was difficult when HLA alleles, especially DR and DQ, strongly co-occurred. In a later analysis, several top co-occurrence clusters were reported to appear linked to parvovirus B19, influenza, CMV and Epstein-Barr virus. The study gave a list of 150 to 200 TCR beta chains associated with cytomegalovirus. CMV serostatus was the only immune exposure information available for the cohort. V-gene and J-gene trimming of TCR beta chains was associated with a missense DCLRE1C variant in a later genetic analysis, and the association was replicated in an independent cohort. In an earlier analysis of roughly 500 of the donors, most TCR beta V segments appeared in productive rearrangements about 90% or about 30% of the time, broadly matching IMGT annotations. A further reported finding was that TCR beta sequences accurately predicted the HLA-A and HLA-B alleles for most subjects in the first cohort. Correlated functional status among segregating V segments might be attributable to linkage disequilibrium, but an unknown experimental factor could not be ruled out. Across donors, most TCR sequences were observed very rarely, whereas some public TCRs were present in many individuals. A few of the identified cytomegalovirus-associated TCR beta chains were confirmed in vitro to be specific for cytomegalovirus antigens. In a later analysis, HLA-associated TCR beta chains were found to be more clonally expanded and to have lower generation probabilities than equally common non-associated chains. A later analysis associated about 18,000 TCR beta sequences with specific HLA alleles at a false discovery rate of 0.05. The classifier was reported to diagnose cytomegalovirus status with high specificity and sensitivity in both the original cohort and the validation cohort. According to the authors, the approach could potentially be generalized to other disease states and immunological phenotypes. The sequencing pipeline was judged likely to have produced a cluster of highly shared sequence variants as a technical artifact. In a later analysis, TCR association rates were found to vary across HLA loci, with the most associated TCRs seen for DRB1 alleles and the fewest for HLA-C alleles. The cohort was sequenced for TCR beta chains only, and without alpha or paired-chain data the features that could be detected were limited. A later analysis found that most CMV-associated TCR beta chains appeared HLA-restricted, with HLA associations seemingly driven largely by CMV exposure. Compared with the roughly 720-donor mean, donors in an Asian-associated ancestry cluster had fewer N-insertions in productive TCRs, according to a later genetic analysis. The 87-base-pair reads could not distinguish some IMGT-functional V segments, including TRBV6-2 and TRBV6-3, so those segments were excluded. Roughly uniform sequencing depth across donors was assumed in presence/absence analyses, although this assumption may not hold. Because HLA typing was missing for some donors at each locus, association tests included only the typed subset. The earlier analysis of fewer than 750 of the donors excluded roughly 16 rarely observed V segments, including chromosome 9 orphons, because counts were too low.

The chain employs TRBV7-9 and TRBJ1-5; TRBD1 could be the D gene, as 5 bases match. The TCR was taken from a woman aged 40 to 55 in good health and CMV-seropositive. The specimen sequenced was PBMCs. The CDR3 in this case is CASSFTGAPNQPQHF. The DNA is TGTGCCAGCAGCTTTACAGGAGCTCCGAATCAGCCCCAGCATTTT.